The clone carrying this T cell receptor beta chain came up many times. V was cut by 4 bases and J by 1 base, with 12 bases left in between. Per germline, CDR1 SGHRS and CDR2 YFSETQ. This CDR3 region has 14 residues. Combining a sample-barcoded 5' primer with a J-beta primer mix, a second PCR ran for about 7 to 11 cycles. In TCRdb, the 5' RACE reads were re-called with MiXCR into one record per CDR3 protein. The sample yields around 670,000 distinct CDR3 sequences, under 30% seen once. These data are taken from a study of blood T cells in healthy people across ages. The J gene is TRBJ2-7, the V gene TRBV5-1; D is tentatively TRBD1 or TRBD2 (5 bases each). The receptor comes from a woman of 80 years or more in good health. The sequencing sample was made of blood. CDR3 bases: TGCGCCAGCAGCGAAGGGTGGGGGTCCTACGAGCAGTACTTC. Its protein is CASSEGWGSYEQYF. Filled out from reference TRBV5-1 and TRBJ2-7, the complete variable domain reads KAGVTQTPRYLIKTRGQQVTLSCSPISGHRSVSWYQQTPGQGLQFLFEYFSETQRNKGNFPGRFSGRQFSNSRSEMNVSTLELGDSALYLCASSEGWGSYEQYFGPGTRLTVT.